This TCR beta chain comes out of a study of blood T cell repertoires in COVID-19. Study-wide context: From the United States, Italy and Spain came samples of acute and convalescent COVID-19.

Trimming pared 7 bases from V and 8 bases from J, leaving 14 bases between. The CDR3 runs to 13 residues. The germline CDR1 and CDR2 sequences are MDHEN and SYDVKM. Authors' processing steps: Amplification of reference gene primers was used by the study to estimate nucleated cell counts. Measured with immunoSEQ multiplex PCR; TCRdb has only the in-frame clones, and not every one. The V and J calls and clone size come from that table; D and trimming were worked out from the DNA. The table lists 70,000 to 85,000 clones, over 70% of them singletons. This receptor was obtained from a man at least 80 years old with active or convalescent COVID-19. The sequenced sample consisted of peripheral blood. This sequence joins TRBV28 and TRBJ1-4; D is perhaps TRBD1 (6 bases). CDR3 residues: CASNPAGEEKLFF. CDR3 in DNA: TGTGCCAGCAACCCGGCAGGGGAGGAAAAACTGTTTTTT.